These 17 T cell receptor beta chains share one sample of origin, sequenced in a study of monozygotic twins with inflammatory bowel disease. TCRdb re-called the 5' RACE reads; one entry per CDR3 protein, DNA not given. The listing records approximately 160,000 distinct CDR3 sequences. The source material was blood. These receptors all come from a human donor with ulcerative colitis or Crohn's disease, or a healthy co-twin of an affected twin (not recorded which).

V usage is TRBV7-9 and J usage is TRBJ1-6; TCRdb selects TRBD1, and the lack of DNA leaves this call unchecked. The germline CDR1 and CDR2 sequences are SEHNR and FQNEAQ (reference sequence). The CDR3 covers 14 residues. The CDR3 sequence: CASSLGQLNSPLHF.

V gene TRBV7-9 combines with J gene TRBJ1-6. The CDR3 spans 15 residues. Germline V CDR1 and CDR2: SEHNR, FQNEAQ (reference sequence). CDR3 sequence reads: CASSPPRPNNSPLHF.

V and J are TRBV7-2 and TRBJ1-2; TCRdb names TRBD1, which stays unverified in the absence of DNA. This CDR3 has 16 residues. CDR1 SGHTA and CDR2 FQGNSA come from the germline V gene. CDR3 amino acids: CASSLVGTEGDYGYTF.

The rearrangement joins TRBV12-3 or TRBV12-4 to TRBJ1-2; TCRdb lists TRBD1, though no DNA is available to test this call. The CDR3 has 13 amino acids. The CDR3 region is CASSLSVRNPGTF.

The chain is built from TRBV7-6 and TRBJ2-1; TCRdb returns TRBD2, unconfirmable since there is no DNA. This CDR3 has 16 residues. Germline lookup yields CDR1 SGHVS and CDR2 FNYEAQ. The CDR3 spells CASSLVSGGAINEQFF.

The chain couples TRBV5-4 to TRBJ2-1. The CDR3 totals 14 residues. Germline V gene data show CDR1 as SGHNT and CDR2 as YYREEE (reference sequence). The CDR3 region is CASSLSPSYNEQFF.

The chain combines TRBV15 with TRBJ2-5; the TRBD2 assignment by TCRdb is unverifiable without DNA. This CDR3 contains 15 residues. The germline gives CDR1 LNHNV, CDR2 YYDKDF (reference sequence). CDR3 residues: CATSIEAGVQETQYF.

The CDR3 sequence is CASRLTGINTEAFF. The rearrangement joins TRBV7-9 to TRBJ1-1. The CDR3 contains 14 residues. The germline V gene encodes CDR1 SEHNR and CDR2 FQNEAQ (reference sequence).

The chain couples TRBV27 to TRBJ1-2; TCRdb's D call of TRBD1 is untestable without DNA. Germline assignment: CDR1 MNHEY and CDR2 SMNVEV (reference sequence). The length of the CDR3 is 13 residues. The CDR3 reads CASPSKQGHGYTF.

V usage is TRBV25-1 and J usage is TRBJ1-2; as DNA is missing, the TRBD1 call by TCRdb cannot be tested. Germline-derived CDR1 and CDR2 are MGHDK and SYGVNS. The CDR3 contains 14 residues. The CDR3 is CASSATGTAYGYTF.

The genes are TRBV29-1 and TRBJ2-7; the TCRdb call, TRBD1, lacks DNA for checking. Germline V gene sequence: CDR1 SQVTM, CDR2 ANQGSEA. CDR3 length: 14 residues. CDR3 region: CSVESRGVYDEQYF.

The chain links TRBV5-1 to TRBJ1-5. This CDR3 comprises 13 residues. Germline lookup yields CDR1 SGHRS and CDR2 YFSETQ. Here the CDR3 reads CASSLGLNQPQHF.

The V call is TRBV6-5, the J call TRBJ1-1; TCRdb returns TRBD1, unconfirmable since there is no DNA. The length of the CDR3 is 11 residues. Germline V gene sequence: CDR1 MNHEY, CDR2 SVGAGI. This CDR3 is CASSPGVGAFF.

The J gene is TRBJ1-5, the V gene TRBV12-3 or TRBV12-4. This CDR3 has 14 residues. This CDR3 reads CASSPESGYQPQHF.

V and J are TRBV3-1 and TRBJ2-1; TCRdb returns TRBD2, unconfirmable since there is no DNA. Germline V gives CDR1 LGHDT, CDR2 YNNKEL (reference sequence). The CDR3 length is 14 residues. CDR3: CASSQASGYNEQFF.

The rearrangement uses TRBV5-1 and TRBJ1-5; TCRdb picks TRBD1, but there is no DNA to check that call. This CDR3 spans 15 amino acids. Per the germline V gene, CDR1 is SGHRS and CDR2 is YFSETQ. CDR3 residues: CASSLEGDNYQPQHF.

CDR3 residues: CASSPGPLEDAFF. The V call is TRBV5-1, the J call TRBJ1-1. The CDR3 is 13 amino acids. CDR1 is SGHRS, CDR2 YFSETQ, per germline.